The sequence of this T cell receptor (beta chain) was determined in a study of cytomegalovirus exposure and HLA in healthy donors. 60 Vbeta and 13 Jbeta primers were used in PCR. Sequenced by immunoSEQ multiplex PCR; TCRdb stores in-frame clones only, minus some. The sample yields about 140,000 clones, 82% seen once. Per the germline V gene, CDR1 is SGHRS and CDR2 is YFSETQ. This CDR3 contains 15 residues. V gave up 0 bases and J gave up 7 bases, with 16 bases separating them. What was sequenced was PBMCs. This clonotype originated in a woman in her 50s in good health and CMV-seropositive. The chain combines TRBV5-1 with TRBJ1-2; possibly TRBD1 for D (5 bases). Written as DNA, the CDR3 is TGCGCCAGCAGCTTGGCTGGAAGGGGTAGTTTTGGCTACACCTTC. Amino acids: CASSLAGRGSFGYTF.